The 26 T cell receptor beta chains below all came from one sample that was sequenced in a study of shared clonotypes between healthy human individuals. The protocol was immunoSEQ multiplex PCR, while the TCRdb copy is restricted to in-frame clones and leaves out a portion. Among millions of clones, just over 90% were seen once, and the ten largest hold approximately 0.4%. Sequencing was performed on naive CD4+ T cells from PBMCs. Subset of the sample: CD45RA+ positively selected. Receptors originate from a man aged 18-30 years in good health. Some clones in this sample may be carry-over from other donors' samples.

The chain joins TRBV4-1 to TRBJ1-6; D unclear. V gave up 0 bases and J gave up 6 bases, with 12 bases separating them. In germline, CDR1 is MGHRA, CDR2 YSYEKL. The CDR3 is 16 residues long. CDR3 DNA: TGCGCCAGCAGCCAAGATGCAGCCCGTGGTAATTCACCCCTCCACTTT. Residues: CASSQDAARGNSPLHF.

V usage is TRBV28 and J usage is TRBJ2-1; TRBD2 agrees at 8 bases. The germline V gene has CDR1 MDHEN and CDR2 SYDVKM. Trimming took 5 bases from V and 0 from J; bases not matched to a gene: 18. The length of the CDR3 is 20 residues. CDR3 protein: CASSKGRSGSPASSYNEQFF. The CDR3 coding sequence is TGTGCCAGCAGTAAAGGGAGAAGCGGGAGCCCCGCAAGCTCCTACAATGAGCAGTTCTTC.

The rearrangement links TRBV19 to TRBJ2-7, with 8 bases lining up with TRBD1. This CDR3 has 15 amino acids. Germline-derived CDR1 and CDR2 are LNHDA and SQIVND (reference sequence). The V segment lost 5 bases and the J segment 6 bases; nucleotides outside the gene matches: 12. The DNA of the CDR3 is TGTGCCAGTAGTGTCGGGACAGGCAAAGGCGGCGAGCAGTACTTC. Translation: CASSVGTGKGGEQYF.

V gene TRBV28 combines with J gene TRBJ2-4; D not certain. This CDR3 is 13 amino acids long. Per the germline V gene, CDR1 is MDHEN and CDR2 is SYDVKM. Trimming stripped 2 bases from V and 10 bases from J, with 12 bases between. The CDR3 DNA sequence: TGTGCCAGCAGTTTAGTCGGCCCCAAGATTCAGTACTTC. This sequence encodes CASSLVGPKIQYF.

This sequence joins TRBV30 and TRBJ2-2, with D possibly TRBD2 on 6 matching bases. The CDR3 loop spans 14 amino acids. CDR1 and CDR2 from the germline V gene are GTSNPN and SVGIG (reference sequence). The V gene lost 0 bases and the J gene lost 7 bases, with 12 bases spanning the gap. DNA for the CDR3: TGTGCCTGGAGTGTACGGAGGGGAGACGGGGAGCTGTTTTTT. The encoded protein is CAWSVRRGDGELFF.

The chain combines TRBV5-4 with TRBJ2-4; 8 bases line up with TRBD1. V lost 3 bases and J lost 6; bases outside the gene matches: 5. CDR3 length equals 14 residues. The germline V gene encodes CDR1 SGHNT and CDR2 YYREEE (reference sequence). The CDR3 region is CASSSGQARNIQYF. The CDR3 bases are TGTGCCAGCAGCTCGGGACAGGCAAGAAACATTCAGTACTTC.

V usage is TRBV5-6 and J usage is TRBJ2-5, with D hard to call. This CDR3 is 15 amino acids long. CDR1 is SGHDT, CDR2 YYEEEE, per germline. V lost 0 bases to trimming and J lost 5 bases, with 14 bases between them. In DNA form, the CDR3 reads TGTGCCAGCAGCTTGGCCCGGCCCCGGGTTGAGACCCAGTACTTC. Its translation is CASSLARPRVETQYF.

The chain joins TRBV11-2 to TRBJ1-3; D remains unclear. This CDR3 is built from 15 residues. V was pared by 5 bases and J by 0 bases, with 11 bases between. Per germline, CDR1 SGHAT and CDR2 FQNNGV. The chain's CDR3 is CASSARYLSGNTIYF. CDR3 sequence (DNA): TGTGCCAGCAGCGCCCGCTACCTCTCTGGAAACACCATATATTTT.

This sequence joins TRBV5-4 and TRBJ1-2, with unresolved D. Germline V gene sequence: CDR1 SGHNT, CDR2 YYREEE (reference sequence). V dropped 0 bases and J dropped 10 bases, with 19 bases sitting between them. The length of the CDR3 is 15 residues. The CDR3 coding sequence is TGTGCCAGCAGCTTGGCCGAGGTTAACCGCCCCTACTACACCTTC. As protein: CASSLAEVNRPYYTF.

The J gene is TRBJ2-7, the V gene TRBV6-1; D remains unclear. Trimming cost V 8 bases and J 4 bases, with 15 bases left between them. Germline CDR1 is MNHNS and CDR2 is SASEGT. The CDR3 is made up of 13 amino acids. The CDR3 nucleotides read TGTGCCAGCGCCGGACCGCCTTGGTACGAGCAGTACTTC. Amino acid sequence: CASAGPPWYEQYF.

This clone showed up just a few times. J is TRBJ1-1 and V is TRBV6-5, with 7 bases identical to TRBD1. This CDR3 has 15 residues. CDR1 is MNHEY and CDR2 is SVGAGI in the germline V gene. Losses at the gene ends were 6 bases for V and 5 bases for J; bases not matched to a gene: 12. The CDR3 sequence is CASRPSTGWGTEAFF. CDR3 in DNA: TGTGCCAGCAGACCATCGACAGGGTGGGGTACTGAAGCTTTCTTT.

The chain recombines TRBV7-3 with TRBJ2-2; D gene uncertain. The V and J ends lost 2 bases and 6 bases respectively, with 7 bases between them. The CDR3 runs to 13 residues. Germline lookup yields CDR1 SGHTA and CDR2 FQGTGA. Here the CDR3 reads CASSLAGPGELFF. CDR3 nucleotides: TGTGCCAGCAGCTTAGCAGGTCCCGGGGAGCTGTTTTTT.

V usage is TRBV25-1 and J usage is TRBJ2-3, with D hard to call. Germline V gene lookup returns CDR1 MGHDK and CDR2 SYGVNS. V lost 0 bases and J 2 bases, leaving 0 bases between the germline ends. This CDR3 is 12 amino acids long. DNA for the CDR3: TGTGCCAGCAGTGAATACACAGATACGCAGTATTTT. Protein product: CASSEYTDTQYF.

This chain links TRBV5-1 with TRBJ2-7; D not resolved. In germline, CDR1 is SGHRS, CDR2 YFSETQ. The CDR3 consists of 12 residues. Trimming cost V 3 bases and J 7 bases, with 11 bases left between them. The DNA of the CDR3 is TGCGCCAGCAGCTCCCTCTTTCAGGAGCAGTACTTC. Amino acids: CASSSLFQEQYF.

This sequence joins TRBV29-1 and TRBJ2-1; D uncertain. This CDR3 is 12 amino acids long. V lost 3 bases and J lost 8, with 11 bases in between. Germline V gene lookup returns CDR1 SQVTM and CDR2 ANQGSEA. The CDR3 is CSVDIGSHEQFF. In DNA form, the CDR3 reads TGCAGCGTTGATATCGGCTCCCATGAGCAGTTCTTC.

The chain is built from TRBV7-9 and TRBJ1-3; 11 bases agree with TRBD1. The ends lost 3 bases at V and 2 bases at J; junction bases unmatched: 6. The length of the CDR3 is 17 residues. Germline CDR1 reads SEHNR; CDR2 reads FQNEAQ (reference sequence). The CDR3 reads CASSFGTGGHPGNTIYF. The CDR3 nucleotides read TGTGCCAGCAGCTTCGGGACAGGGGGTCACCCTGGAAACACCATATATTTT.

CDR3 sequence (DNA): TGTGCCAGCTCAACCGGGGGCTCTGATGGCTACACCTTC. This gives the protein CASSTGGSDGYTF. The rearrangement uses TRBV18 and TRBJ1-2, with TRBD1 as a possible D gene (6 bases). Per the germline V gene, CDR1 is KGHSH and CDR2 is LQKENI. V was shortened by 5 bases and J by 6 bases, with 13 bases between the two germline ends. This CDR3 has 13 residues. Complete variable domain (other parts from reference TRBV18 and TRBJ1-2): NAGVMQNPRHLVRRRGQEARLRCSPMKGHSHVYWYRQLPEEGLKFMVYLQKENIIDESGMPKERFSAEFPKEGPSILRIQQVVRGDSAAYFCASSTGGSDGYTFGSGTRLTVV.

The chain links TRBV5-1 to TRBJ1-5, with D uncertain. The CDR3 consists of 15 residues. Germline V gene data show CDR1 as SGHRS and CDR2 as YFSETQ. The V and J ends lost 3 bases and 7 bases respectively, with 17 bases between them. Here the CDR3 DNA reads TGCGCCAGCAGCTCGGGAACAGAGCCCGGGCAGCCCCAGCATTTT. Encoded protein: CASSSGTEPGQPQHF.

CDR3 residues: CASSLYLSGRKYNEQFF. Written as DNA, the CDR3 is TGTGCCAGCAGTTTATACCTTAGCGGGAGGAAGTACAATGAGCAGTTCTTC. V and J are TRBV28 and TRBJ2-1; 10 bases line up with TRBD2. The ends lost 1 base at V and 4 bases at J; junction bases unmatched: 7. Germline CDR1 reads MDHEN; CDR2 reads SYDVKM. The CDR3 loop spans 17 amino acids.

Remarks on this clone: Other DNA sequences in this sample translate to the same CDR3. This rearrangement joins TRBV19 to TRBJ1-4, with D maybe TRBD1 (6 bases). The V and J ends lost 7 bases and 5 bases respectively, with 14 bases between them. Germline loops: CDR1 LNHDA, CDR2 SQIVND (reference sequence). The CDR3 extends over 14 amino acids. The CDR3 DNA is TGTGCCAGTACCCCCGGGAGGGGGAATGAAAAACTGTTTTTT. This gives the protein CASTPGRGNEKLFF.

This chain links TRBV19 with TRBJ2-1; 8 positions match TRBD2. V was pared by 7 bases and J by 8 bases, with 7 bases of the junction left unmatched. The CDR3 has 13 amino acids. Germline lookup yields CDR1 LNHDA and CDR2 SQIVND (reference sequence). DNA of the CDR3: TGTGCCAGTAATCAGCGGGGGAGCGATGAGCAGTTCTTC. Protein sequence: CASNQRGSDEQFF.

The CDR3 region is CASRSEAAEQYF. In nucleotides, the CDR3 is TGTGCCAGCAGAAGCGAGGCAGCCGAGCAGTACTTC. This chain links TRBV2 with TRBJ2-7, with unresolved D. Germline assignment: CDR1 SNHLY and CDR2 FYNNEI. V gave up 6 bases and J gave up 6 bases, with 12 bases separating them. The CDR3 length is 12 residues. The whole variable domain, remainder taken from reference TRBV2 and TRBJ2-7, is EPEVTQTPSHQVTQMGQEVILRCVPISNHLYFYWYRQILGQKVEFLVSFYNNEISEKSEIFDDQFSVERPDGSNFTLKIRSTKLEDSAMYFCASRSEAAEQYFGPGTRLTVT.

Regarding this clone: Other DNA sequences of this sample code for an identical CDR3. The chain recombines TRBV2 with TRBJ2-3; 8 bases fit TRBD2. The CDR3 spans 14 residues. Trimming took 7 bases from V and 2 from J; bases not matched to a gene: 5. Germline V gene sequence: CDR1 SNHLY, CDR2 FYNNEI. The CDR3 DNA is TGTGCCAGCAAGGCGGGAGGTTCCACAGATACGCAGTATTTT. This gives the protein CASKAGGSTDTQYF.

This chain uses TRBV18 with TRBJ1-1, with D hard to call. Between the trimmed V and J ends, which lost 5 bases and 1 base, there was a span of 20 bases. Germline loops: CDR1 KGHSH, CDR2 LQKENI. CDR3 length equals 17 residues. The CDR3 loop is CASSVLPPGIENTEAFF. As DNA, the CDR3 is TGTGCCAGCTCAGTACTCCCCCCGGGGATTGAGAACACTGAAGCTTTCTTT.

V and J are TRBV19 and TRBJ1-1; D gene unclear. This CDR3 has 13 amino acids. Germline CDR1 and CDR2: LNHDA and SQIVND (reference sequence). V lost 4 bases and J lost 1, with 7 bases in between. CDR3 in DNA: TGTGCCAGTAGTACGGCAGGGAACACTGAAGCTTTCTTT. Translation: CASSTAGNTEAFF.

V usage is TRBV5-1 and J usage is TRBJ2-5, with a weak D call TRBD1 (6 bases). Germline V gene sequence: CDR1 SGHRS, CDR2 YFSETQ. Trimming shortened V by 0 bases and J by 3 bases, and 12 bases separated the two germline ends. This CDR3 has 15 amino acids. The CDR3 bases are TGCGCCAGCAGCTTGGAGGGGACACCAAAAGAGACCCAGTACTTC. Translation gives CASSLEGTPKETQYF.